These T cell receptor beta chains were read from a single sample in a study of a mutant IDH1 vaccine in newly diagnosed glioma. Some clones are missing from TCRdb's copy, which holds only in-frame ones; the method was immunoSEQ multiplex PCR. The sample carries tens of thousands of clones, 83% recorded once. The specimen comprised PBMCs, sampled from a glioma patient treated with radiotherapy, temozolomide or both. These receptors were obtained from a woman aged 50 to 60 with glioma. Each CDR3 is given with its conserved first and last residue. A D gene is named only where the DNA matches it firmly. Clone size is shown for a subset of rows, as once, few, many or a class of expanded clone.

CDR3nt: TGCGCCAGCAGCCATACCGGGATGTCCTATGGCTACACCTTC
CDR3aa: CASSHTGMSYGYTF
d_gene: NA
j_gene: TRBJ1-2
v_gene: TRBV4-3
abundance: NA

CDR3nt: TGTGCCAGCAGCTCTGGAGGGGAGGTTTCACCCCTCCACTTT
CDR3aa: CASSSGGEVSPLHF
d_gene: NA
j_gene: TRBJ1-6
v_gene: TRBV5-4
abundance: NA

CDR3nt: TGTGCCAGCAGTGCCTTTTTGAACAGGGGTAAGGGGGCTTTCTTT
CDR3aa: CASSAFLNRGKGAFF
d_gene: TRBD1
j_gene: TRBJ1-1
v_gene: TRBV6-1
abundance: once

CDR3nt: TGTGCCAGCAGCCAAGACCCCTGGGGGACCAGCACAGATACGCAGTATTTT
CDR3aa: CASSQDPWGTSTDTQYF
d_gene: NA
j_gene: TRBJ2-3
v_gene: TRBV5-4
abundance: NA

CDR3nt: TGTGCCAGCAGTTTACCCGGGGGGGTGCCCCGGGATGAGCAGTTCTTC
CDR3aa: CASSLPGGVPRDEQFF
d_gene: TRBD2
j_gene: TRBJ2-1
v_gene: TRBV27
abundance: NA

CDR3nt: TGTGCCACCTCCCTCTCAGGGACCGTGAACACTGAAGCTTTCTTT
CDR3aa: CATSLSGTVNTEAFF
d_gene: NA
j_gene: TRBJ1-1
v_gene: TRBV15
abundance: NA

CDR3nt: TGTGCCAGCAGGGAGGGGACAGTTAACACCGGGGAGCTGTTTTTT
CDR3aa: CASREGTVNTGELFF
d_gene: NA
j_gene: TRBJ2-2
v_gene: TRBV6-1
abundance: NA

CDR3nt: TGTGCCAGCAGCTCCACGGAATTGTGGGACAGGGTTGGAAATGAGCAGTTCTTC
CDR3aa: CASSSTELWDRVGNEQFF
d_gene: TRBD1
j_gene: TRBJ2-1
v_gene: TRBV13
abundance: NA

CDR3nt: TGCGCCAGCAGACTGGACGGGGGGCAGAGTGGCTACACCTTC
CDR3aa: CASRLDGGQSGYTF
d_gene: NA
j_gene: TRBJ1-2
v_gene: TRBV5-1
abundance: NA

CDR3nt: TGTGCCAGCAGCTTGGCGGCGGATTCACCCCTCCACTTT
CDR3aa: CASSLAADSPLHF
d_gene: NA
j_gene: TRBJ1-6
v_gene: TRBV5-6
abundance: NA

CDR3nt: TGTGCCAGCAGCTCGGAGGGAACCAAAAACATTCAGTACTTC
CDR3aa: CASSSEGTKNIQYF
d_gene: NA
j_gene: TRBJ2-4
v_gene: TRBV7-9
abundance: NA

CDR3nt: TGCGCCAGCAGCCCCGGACAAGAGCAGTACTTC
CDR3aa: CASSPGQEQYF
d_gene: NA
j_gene: TRBJ2-7
v_gene: TRBV5-1
abundance: once

CDR3nt: TGTGCCAGCAGCTTGTTGCGGGCTGAAAAACTGTTTTTT
CDR3aa: CASSLLRAEKLFF
d_gene: NA
j_gene: TRBJ1-4
v_gene: TRBV7-2
abundance: NA

CDR3nt: TGTGCCAGCAGGCGGGGGGACGGTAATGAAAAACTGTTTTTT
CDR3aa: CASRRGDGNEKLFF
d_gene: NA
j_gene: TRBJ1-4
v_gene: TRBV7-2
abundance: NA

CDR3nt: TGTGCCTGGTCCCCGGGACAGGGTAACTATGGCTACACCTTC
CDR3aa: CAWSPGQGNYGYTF
d_gene: TRBD1
j_gene: TRBJ1-2
v_gene: TRBV30
abundance: NA

CDR3nt: TGTGCCAGCAGTGAAAACGGGGGGGCCTTTGGCGAGCAGTACTTC
CDR3aa: CASSENGGAFGEQYF
d_gene: TRBD2
j_gene: TRBJ2-7
v_gene: TRBV2
abundance: NA

CDR3nt: TGTGCCAGCAGATACGGGGGATCTGGAAACACCATATATTTT
CDR3aa: CASRYGGSGNTIYF
d_gene: NA
j_gene: TRBJ1-3
v_gene: TRBV6-6
abundance: few

CDR3nt: TGTGCCAGCAGCGTAGGAATGCGGGATACGCAGTATTTT
CDR3aa: CASSVGMRDTQYF
d_gene: NA
j_gene: TRBJ2-3
v_gene: TRBV9
abundance: few

CDR3nt: TGTGCCAGCAGCGTAGCTTCCTCGAGTTATGGAATTAGCGGGGAGTACACAGATACGCAGTATTTT
CDR3aa: CASSVASSSYGISGEYTDTQYF
d_gene: TRBD2
j_gene: TRBJ2-3
v_gene: TRBV9
abundance: NA

CDR3nt: TGTGCCAGCAGCTTGAAGAGGGGTGAAGATACGCAGTATTTT
CDR3aa: CASSLKRGEDTQYF
d_gene: NA
j_gene: TRBJ2-3
v_gene: TRBV5-6
abundance: NA

CDR3nt: TGCGCCAGCAGCTTAGGCCTACAGTCCCAAGAGACCCAGTACTTC
CDR3aa: CASSLGLQSQETQYF
d_gene: NA
j_gene: TRBJ2-5
v_gene: TRBV5-1
abundance: NA

CDR3nt: TGTGCCAGTAGGAAGGGGGCATCAGGAAACACCATATATTTT
CDR3aa: CASRKGASGNTIYF
d_gene: TRBD1
j_gene: TRBJ1-3
v_gene: TRBV19
abundance: NA

CDR3nt: TGTGCCACCGATCGGGGACAGGACGGGGAGCAGTACTTC
CDR3aa: CATDRGQDGEQYF
d_gene: TRBD1
j_gene: TRBJ2-7
v_gene: TRBV19
abundance: once

CDR3nt: TGTGCCATCAGTGTATCAGGGAACACTGAAGCTTTCTTT
CDR3aa: CAISVSGNTEAFF
d_gene: NA
j_gene: TRBJ1-1
v_gene: TRBV10-3
abundance: once

CDR3nt: TGTGCCAGCAGCGTAGTCCCCTTAGCGAACACCGGGGAGCTGTTTTTT
CDR3aa: CASSVVPLANTGELFF
d_gene: NA
j_gene: TRBJ2-2
v_gene: TRBV9
abundance: NA

CDR3nt: TGCAGCGTTGAAGATCTAGAAGGCTCTGGGGCCAACGTCCTGACTTTC
CDR3aa: CSVEDLEGSGANVLTF
d_gene: NA
j_gene: TRBJ2-6
v_gene: TRBV29-1
abundance: NA

CDR3nt: TGTGCCAGTAGAACCCGGAGCGGGGGTACCCCAGATACGCAGTATTTT
CDR3aa: CASRTRSGGTPDTQYF
d_gene: TRBD2
j_gene: TRBJ2-3
v_gene: TRBV19
abundance: once

CDR3nt: TGTGCCAGTACCTCGACAGGGGCTGGTTCACCCCTCCACTTT
CDR3aa: CASTSTGAGSPLHF
d_gene: TRBD1
j_gene: TRBJ1-6
v_gene: TRBV19
abundance: NA

CDR3nt: TGTGCCAGCAGTGAAGCGTGGACAGGGGTCTATGGCTACACCTTC
CDR3aa: CASSEAWTGVYGYTF
d_gene: TRBD1
j_gene: TRBJ1-2
v_gene: TRBV6-1
abundance: NA

CDR3nt: TGTGCCAGCAGTTACAGGGGGATCGAGGCCAACGTCCTGACTTTC
CDR3aa: CASSYRGIEANVLTF
d_gene: NA
j_gene: TRBJ2-6
v_gene: TRBV6-5
abundance: NA

CDR3nt: TGCGCCAGCAGCTTGAAAGGGATCCACGAGCAGTACTTC
CDR3aa: CASSLKGIHEQYF
d_gene: NA
j_gene: TRBJ2-7
v_gene: TRBV5-1
abundance: once

CDR3nt: TGCAGCGTCCGATATAACCTGGGGGGTGGCTACACCTTC
CDR3aa: CSVRYNLGGGYTF
d_gene: NA
j_gene: TRBJ1-2
v_gene: TRBV29-1
abundance: NA

CDR3nt: TGTGCCAGCAGCGCTCTCGGGACTTCTAAGCAGTACTTC
CDR3aa: CASSALGTSKQYF
d_gene: NA
j_gene: TRBJ2-7
v_gene: TRBV9
abundance: NA

CDR3nt: TGTGCCAGCAGGCCAGCGGGTGAATCCTACGAGCAGTACTTC
CDR3aa: CASRPAGESYEQYF
d_gene: NA
j_gene: TRBJ2-7
v_gene: TRBV6-1
abundance: few